This record looks at one T cell receptor (beta chain) sequence and its context. This sample is drawn from a study of cytomegalovirus exposure and HLA in healthy donors. PCR primers comprised 60 Vbeta and 13 Jbeta primers. The assay was immunoSEQ multiplex PCR, and TCRdb's table has in-frame clones only and misses some. Of around 140,000 clones in the sample, about 70% are singletons; the top ten hold 5.5% to 8.5%. This sequence originates from a male donor in good health and CMV-seronegative. Sequenced: PBMCs.

DNA of the CDR3: TGTGCCACCAGCAGAGAGGCGGGAGGGCCAGATACGCAGTATTTT. Protein sequence: CATSREAGGPDTQYF. The rearrangement links TRBV15 to TRBJ2-3; 9 nucleotides align to TRBD2. CDR1 is LNHNV, CDR2 YYDKDF, per germline (reference sequence). The CDR3 sequence is 15 residues long. J was trimmed by 4 bases and V by 0 bases; bases with no gene match: 2.